Presented here are 10 T cell receptor beta chains from one specimen sequenced in a study of identifying expanded T cells in peripheral blood. Measured with immunoSEQ multiplex PCR; TCRdb has only the in-frame clones, and not every one. Here the sample spans 80,000 to 95,000 clones, about nine tenths being singletons. The specimen sequenced was blood. The receptors shown here come from a person aged 18 to 69 in good health.

This sequence joins TRBV7-9 and TRBJ1-4; a weak D match, TRBD1 (6 bases). The CDR3 has 15 amino acids. Per germline, CDR1 SEHNR and CDR2 FQNEAQ (reference sequence). V was trimmed by 5 bases and J by 7 bases, leaving 17 bases between them. The CDR3 region has the DNA TGTGCCAGCAGCATCAGACAGGACGGGGGTGAAAAACTGTTTTTT. It codes for CASSIRQDGGEKLFF.

V and J are TRBV9 and TRBJ1-2; TRBD1 is a possible D gene (6 bases). The germline CDR1 and CDR2 sequences are SGDLS and YYNGEE. The CDR3 contains 13 residues. Trimming left V 4 bases short and J 8 bases short, with 15 bases between. Here the CDR3 reads CASSQRGGYGYTF. Here the CDR3 DNA reads TGTGCCAGCAGCCAAAGAGGGGGGTACGGCTACACCTTC.

V usage is TRBV7-2 and J usage is TRBJ1-1; TRBD1 might be the D (5 bases). Germline-derived CDR1 and CDR2 are SGHTA and FQGNSA. The CDR3 loop spans 14 amino acids. V dropped 3 bases and J dropped 0 bases, with 8 bases sitting between them. The CDR3 loop is CASSLGPLNTEAFF. In DNA, the CDR3 is TGTGCCAGCAGCTTGGGACCGTTGAACACTGAAGCTTTCTTT.

The gene calls are TRBV7-9 and TRBJ2-3; D possibly matches TRBD1 or TRBD2 (5 bases each). V lost 3 bases and J lost 4, with 11 bases in between. The CDR3 sequence is 14 residues long. Germline V gene lookup returns CDR1 SEHNR and CDR2 FQNEAQ (reference sequence). This CDR3 reads CASSFRGPSDTQYF. CDR3 DNA sequence: TGTGCCAGCAGCTTCCGGGGCCCGTCAGATACGCAGTATTTT.

The V call is TRBV6-5, the J call TRBJ1-6, with D possibly matching TRBD1 (6 bases). V lost 6 bases, J lost 6 bases, and 15 bases lay in between. CDR1 MNHEY and CDR2 SVGAGI come from the germline V gene. CDR3 length equals 15 residues. CDR3 in DNA: TGTGCCAGCAGGGACCTACAGGGTTTTAATTCACCCCTCCACTTT. As protein: CASRDLQGFNSPLHF.

This clone has only one observation. The chain recombines TRBV21-1 with TRBJ2-7; TRBD2, as called in the table, went unchecked against the DNA. TRBV21-1 is a recognized pseudogene. The CDR3 has 14 residues. The DNA for the CDR3 is TGTGCCAGCAGCAATTGGAGCAAAACCTACGAGCAGTACTTC. Translated, it gives CASSNWSKTYEQYF.

The chain carries TRBV7-7 and TRBJ2-5; a possible D gene is TRBD1 (5 bases). V shed 2 bases and J shed 5 bases, with 12 bases lying between them. Germline V gene sequence: CDR1 SSHAT, CDR2 FNYEAQ (reference sequence). The CDR3 length is 14 residues. CDR3 protein: CASSLSTPGETQYF. The CDR3 nucleotides are TGTGCCAGCAGCTTAAGCACGCCAGGGGAGACCCAGTACTTC.

J is TRBJ2-5 and V is TRBV7-2; D may be TRBD2 (6 bases). V lost 3 bases to trimming and J lost 4 bases, with 18 bases between them. Germline CDR1 and CDR2: SGHTA and FQGNSA. This CDR3 has 16 residues. The CDR3 region is CASSLRPGGVGETQYF. The CDR3 DNA is TGTGCCAGCAGCTTGCGGCCCGGAGGGGTCGGAGAGACCCAGTACTTC.

The gene calls are TRBV7-2 and TRBJ2-7; D possibly corresponds to TRBD2 (6 bases). Germline CDR1 and CDR2: SGHTA and FQGNSA. The CDR3 has 14 amino acids. The V end was cut by 3 bases, the J end by 9 bases, with 18 bases between. CDR3 nucleotide sequence: TGTGCCAGCAGCTTCCGGGACGTAACGCGGGGGCAGTACTTC. Protein product: CASSFRDVTRGQYF.

V usage is TRBV9 and J usage is TRBJ2-3, with 8 bases matching TRBD1. Trimming took 4 bases from V and 6 from J; bases not matched to a gene: 10. The germline V gene encodes CDR1 SGDLS and CDR2 YYNGEE. The CDR3 covers 15 residues. CDR3 nucleotide sequence: TGTGCCAGCAGCTCCACAGGGGGAGTCTTGGATACGCAGTATTTT. Residues: CASSSTGGVLDTQYF.